In this sample, the clone carrying this T cell receptor beta chain turned up a few times. What it binds is not known. The same CDR3 can be traced to other DNA sequences in this sample. These data belong to a study of Tregs in tolerant kidney transplant recipients. Overall study findings and caveats: Validation in larger populations is needed because few patients were studied.

Trimming pared 4 bases from V and 1 base from J, leaving 7 bases between. The germline V gene encodes CDR1 SEHNR and CDR2 FQNEAQ (reference sequence). The CDR3 is made up of 13 amino acids. The method was immunoSEQ multiplex PCR; TCRdb's version includes in-frame clones alone and lacks a portion of them. Of over 60,000 clones listed, 84% are singletons. The material sequenced was CD4+ T cells from blood. The receptor was isolated from a human donor in good health. The chain has TRBV7-9 and TRBJ1-1, with D perhaps matching TRBD1 (6 bases). The CDR3 DNA follows: TGTGCCAGCAGCTCACAGGGGAACACTGAAGCTTTCTTT. This translates into CASSSQGNTEAFF.